Shown below are 15 T cell receptor beta chains from a single sample sequenced in a study of cytomegalovirus exposure and HLA in healthy donors. With 60 Vbeta and 13 Jbeta primers, the PCR was carried out. This table comes from immunoSEQ multiplex PCR, and its TCRdb copy is limited to in-frame clones, with some not included. The sample lists around 150,000 clones, approximately 71% occurring once. The sequencing sample was made of PBMCs. These receptors came from a woman aged 45 to 65 in good health and CMV-seronegative.

This clone was detected once. The rearrangement joins TRBV5-6 to TRBJ2-4, with D tentatively TRBD1 (5 bases). The CDR3 totals 14 residues. Germline values: CDR1 SGHDT, CDR2 YYEEEE. Between the trimmed V and J ends, which lost 2 bases and 1 base, there was a span of 7 bases. The CDR3 loop reads CASSFAGAKNIQYF. CDR3 sequence (DNA): TGTGCCAGCAGCTTTGCAGGGGCCAAAAACATTCAGTACTTC.

This clone was recorded only once. The chain carries TRBV28 and TRBJ2-5; perhaps TRBD1 as D (5 bases). Deletions cut 6 bases from V and 2 bases from J, with 16 bases between. The CDR3 is made up of 15 amino acids. CDR1 is MDHEN, CDR2 SYDVKM, per germline. The CDR3 spells CASSLGVLRQETQYF. In DNA, the CDR3 is TGTGCCAGCAGCCTAGGGGTACTGAGGCAAGAGACCCAGTACTTC.

The rearrangement uses TRBV19 and TRBJ1-5, with D possibly TRBD1 on 6 matching bases. The CDR3 is made up of 14 amino acids. Germline assignment: CDR1 LNHDA and CDR2 SQIVND (reference sequence). The V end lost 3 bases, the J end lost 7 bases, and 13 bases lay between the germline ends. CDR3 in amino acids: CASSIRGGLQPQHF. The CDR3 DNA reads as TGTGCCAGTAGTATTAGGGGGGGCCTACAGCCCCAGCATTTT.

The CDR3 DNA reads as TGTGCCAGCACTCGAAACAGGGTGGGGAACACTGAAGCTTTCTTT. Translating gives CASTRNRVGNTEAFF. The J gene is TRBJ1-1, the V gene TRBV6-5, with D perhaps matching TRBD1 (6 bases). Per the germline V gene, CDR1 is MNHEY and CDR2 is SVGAGI. The CDR3 is made up of 15 amino acids. The V end was cut by 7 bases, the J end by 1 base, with 16 bases between.

This rearrangement joins TRBV2 to TRBJ2-1; 8 bases are a match to TRBD2. This CDR3 is built from 15 residues. Germline V gives CDR1 SNHLY, CDR2 FYNNEI. J was trimmed by 7 bases and V by 3 bases; bases with no gene match: 8. This CDR3 reads CASSEENGGANEQFF. CDR3 sequence (DNA): TGTGCCAGCAGTGAGGAAAACGGGGGGGCAAATGAGCAGTTCTTC.

The chain combines TRBV7-6 with TRBJ2-5; possible D gene TRBD1, 5 bases. CDR1 and CDR2 from the germline V gene are SGHVS and FNYEAQ. The ends were cut back, 5 bases at V and 2 bases at J, with 9 bases in the middle. The CDR3 extends over 13 amino acids. CDR3: CASSHRLQETQYF. The CDR3, as DNA: TGTGCCAGCAGCCACAGGCTTCAAGAGACCCAGTACTTC.

The gene calls are TRBV2 and TRBJ2-5; D perhaps matches TRBD1 (5 bases). This CDR3 region has 14 residues. The V gene's germline CDR1 is SNHLY and CDR2 FYNNEI. The V end lost 4 bases, the J end lost 5 bases, and 14 bases lay between the germline ends. Here the CDR3 DNA reads TGTGCCAGCAGTGGCAGGGTAGTGAGGGAGACCCAGTACTTC. This translates into CASSGRVVRETQYF.

The chain has TRBV5-4 and TRBJ1-1, with no clear D. This CDR3 contains 15 residues. Germline CDR1 and CDR2: SGHNT and YYREEE (reference sequence). Deletions cut 4 bases from V and 4 bases from J, with 17 bases between. The CDR3 DNA is TGTGCCAGCAGCCCCCAAGTGCTCAGCGGCACTGAAGCTTTCTTT. Translation gives CASSPQVLSGTEAFF.

The chain joins TRBV6-6 to TRBJ1-4; unclear D gene. The CDR3 has 16 residues. V lost 4 bases to trimming and J lost 0 bases, with 12 bases between them. Germline-derived CDR1 and CDR2 are MNHNY and SVGAGI (reference sequence). The CDR3 DNA follows: TGTGCCAGCAGTTTTTCCGAAGCTGCAACTAATGAAAAACTGTTTTTT. Its protein product is CASSFSEAATNEKLFF.

The gene calls are TRBV15 and TRBJ2-7, with 7 bases fitting TRBD2. V lost 0 bases, J lost 0 bases, and 2 bases stayed unmatched. The CDR3 has 15 residues. CDR1 and CDR2 from the germline V gene are LNHNV and YYDKDF (reference sequence). CDR3 bases: TGTGCCACCAGCAGAGAGCGCGGGAGCTCCTACGAGCAGTACTTC. Protein sequence: CATSRERGSSYEQYF.

This clone was found a few times. The chain combines TRBV6-1 with TRBJ2-7; 14 bases fit TRBD2. J was trimmed by 1 base and V by 4 bases; bases with no gene match: 6. The CDR3 runs to 17 residues. Germline V gene lookup returns CDR1 MNHNS and CDR2 SASEGT. CDR3 sequence reads: CASSGGLAGGRSYEQYF. The CDR3 region has the DNA TGTGCCAGCAGTGGCGGACTAGCGGGGGGTAGGTCCTACGAGCAGTACTTC.

A few counts support this clone. The CDR3 region is CSVSTGRGTYEQYF. The CDR3 coding sequence is TGCAGCGTCTCAACAGGGAGGGGGACCTACGAGCAGTACTTC. The rearrangement joins TRBV29-1 to TRBJ2-7, with D maybe TRBD2 (7 bases). Germline CDR1 reads SQVTM; CDR2 reads ANQGSEA. Deletions cut 6 bases from V and 2 bases from J, with 17 bases between. The CDR3 covers 14 residues.

CDR3 protein: CAWSPGTSGYTF. The CDR3 nucleotides are TGTGCCTGGAGTCCCGGGACATCCGGCTACACCTTC. The chain is built from TRBV30 and TRBJ1-2, with TRBD1 as a possible D gene (6 bases). V lost 2 bases and J lost 8, with 12 bases in between. Germline V lookup: CDR1 GTSNPN, CDR2 SVGIG (reference sequence). The CDR3 spans 12 residues.

The rearrangement links TRBV5-1 to TRBJ1-2, with a weak D call TRBD1 (6 bases). This CDR3 region has 17 residues. Germline lookup yields CDR1 SGHRS and CDR2 YFSETQ. V shed 3 bases and J shed 4 bases, with 22 bases lying between them. The CDR3 region is CASSSPGQLTAGYGYTF. The CDR3, as DNA: TGCGCCAGCAGCTCTCCGGGACAACTGACTGCGGGCTATGGCTACACCTTC.

This chain uses TRBV5-1 with TRBJ1-1, with 7 bases fitting TRBD1. Germline V gene sequence: CDR1 SGHRS, CDR2 YFSETQ. Germline trimming cut 0 bases from V and 7 bases from J; bases unmatched to any gene: 3. CDR3 length equals 13 residues. DNA of the CDR3: TGCGCCAGCAGCTTGGGAACAGGGGTTGAAGCTTTCTTT. Its protein product is CASSLGTGVEAFF. The full variable domain, completed using reference TRBV5-1 and TRBJ1-1, is KAGVTQTPRYLIKTRGQQVTLSCSPISGHRSVSWYQQTPGQGLQFLFEYFSETQRNKGNFPGRFSGRQFSNSRSEMNVSTLELGDSALYLCASSLGTGVEAFFGQGTRLTVV.